This T cell receptor (beta chain) was captured in a study of cytomegalovirus exposure and HLA in healthy donors. V lost 0 bases to trimming and J lost 9 bases, with 21 bases between them. The CDR3 is 18 residues long. Germline lookup yields CDR1 LGHNA and CDR2 YSLEER. PCR used 60 Vbeta primers and 13 Jbeta primers. Using immunoSEQ multiplex PCR, the repertoire was profiled, and TCRdb retains in-frame clones only, with some absent. The sample yields about 100,000 clones, around 79% seen once. The TCR originated in a woman aged 35 to 49 in good health and CMV-seronegative. V is TRBV4-3 and J is TRBJ1-6; D is uncertain. The sequenced sample was PBMCs. The CDR3 DNA sequence: TGCGCCAGCAGCCAAGATACAGCCAGAGGGTCGGCGGGTTCACCCCTCCACTTT. It codes for CASSQDTARGSAGSPLHF.